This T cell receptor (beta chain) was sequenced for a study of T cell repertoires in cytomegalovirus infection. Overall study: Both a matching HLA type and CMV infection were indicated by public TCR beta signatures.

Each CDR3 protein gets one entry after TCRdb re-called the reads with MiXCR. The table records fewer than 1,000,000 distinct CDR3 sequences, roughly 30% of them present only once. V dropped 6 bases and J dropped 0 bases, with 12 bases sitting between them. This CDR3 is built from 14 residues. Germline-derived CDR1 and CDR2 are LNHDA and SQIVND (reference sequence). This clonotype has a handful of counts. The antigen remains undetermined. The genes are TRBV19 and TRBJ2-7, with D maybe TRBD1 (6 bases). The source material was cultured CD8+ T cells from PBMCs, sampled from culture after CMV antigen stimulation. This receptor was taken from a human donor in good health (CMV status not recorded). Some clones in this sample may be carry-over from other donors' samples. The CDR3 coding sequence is TGTGCCAGTAGAGACCGGGACACCTCCTACGAGCAGTACTTC. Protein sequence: CASRDRDTSYEQYF.